The sequence of this T cell receptor beta chain was determined in a study of control samples from healthy donors and cancer patients. The data were produced by immunoSEQ multiplex PCR, yet TCRdb's version contains in-frame clones alone and is incomplete. The data contain about 160,000 clones, roughly 94% of them seen just once; the ten biggest clones take up around 8%. Germline-derived CDR1 and CDR2 are SEHNR and FQNEAQ (reference sequence). Trimming removed 4 bases from V and 8 bases from J, with 29 bases in between. The CDR3 is 19 residues long. The TCR comes from a woman aged 40-49 years in good health. The genes are TRBV7-9 and TRBJ1-4; TRBD1 might be the D (5 bases). The specimen sequenced was blood. The CDR3 sequence: CASSSRDKYASWEGEKLFF. The CDR3 bases are TGTGCCAGCAGCTCTAGAGACAAGTACGCATCCTGGGAGGGGGAAAAACTGTTTTTT.